The T cell receptor beta chain described here comes from a study of shared clonotypes between healthy human individuals. Points from the study as a whole: Depth of sequencing was expected to influence donor clonotype sharing. Non-shared clonotypes had lower generation probabilities than those shared by all four donors.

Repertoires were generated with immunoSEQ multiplex PCR, while TCRdb's copy carries only in-frame clones and drops some. Here the sample spans under 120,000 clones, approximately 70% being singletons. Of note for this clone: Its antigen is unidentified.

Trimming removed 0 bases from V and 0 bases from J; junction bases left unmatched: 5. CDR1 is MNHEY, CDR2 SMNVEV, per germline (reference sequence). This CDR3 is 16 amino acids long. The rearrangement links TRBV27 to TRBJ2-7; 7 bases agree with TRBD2. Sequenced sample: memory CD8+ T cells sorted from blood. Documented subset: CD45RO+ cells pooled with CCR7-negative TemRA cells. The receptor's source is a woman aged 30 to 39 in good health. The CDR3: CASSLSGRGFSYEQYF. CDR3 in DNA: TGTGCCAGCAGTTTATCGGGGAGGGGTTTCTCCTACGAGCAGTACTTC.